Listed below are T cell receptor beta chains from one sample, sequenced in a study of T cell repertoires in cytomegalovirus infection. MiXCR was run by TCRdb on the reads, yielding one entry per CDR3 protein. The data contain 200,000 to 250,000 distinct CDR3 sequences, 6.5% of them singletons. Sequences were obtained from PBMCs. All receptors derive from a human donor in good health (CMV status not recorded). Some clones in this sample may be carry-over from other donors' samples. Both conserved end residues are part of each CDR3.

v_call	j_call	cdr3_aa
TRBV14	TRBJ2-1	CASSQVPRAPPYNEQFF
TRBV28	TRBJ1-3	CASRPTGGNTIYF
TRBV6-2/TRBV6-3	TRBJ1-2	CASSLRGFDGYTF
TRBV29-1	TRBJ2-7	CSVARTAYEQYF
TRBV7-2	TRBJ2-2	CASSLGRSNTGELFF
TRBV7-2	TRBJ1-1	CASSLDRNTEAFF
TRBV2	TRBJ1-1	CASTPLGTVNTEAFF
TRBV7-2	TRBJ1-6	CASRSFRTESSYNSPLHF
TRBV29-1	TRBJ2-5	CSVGGTGPQETQYF
TRBV4-3	TRBJ1-2	CASSQELGTETF
TRBV7-8	TRBJ1-4	CASSAWGAGDGEKLFF
TRBV6-2/TRBV6-3	TRBJ2-1	CASSSRGGLNEQFF
TRBV20-1	TRBJ2-1	CSARVGSGGYNEQFF
TRBV7-2	TRBJ2-1	CASSLAGIEQFF
TRBV23-1	TRBJ2-3	CASSQSGRSTDTQYF
TRBV10-2	TRBJ1-1	CASRRRLLGTSKTEAFF
TRBV19	TRBJ1-2	CASSVRQSGYTF
TRBV4-1	TRBJ2-7	CASSQEGAPGPSDEQYF
TRBV6-2/TRBV6-3	TRBJ1-1	CASSYAPPNTEAFF
TRBV20-1	TRBJ2-3	CSASASFRSGSTDTQYF
TRBV6-2/TRBV6-3	TRBJ2-2	CASSALAKGTGELFF
TRBV7-9	TRBJ2-7	CASSVGGLKYEQYF
TRBV7-2	TRBJ1-5	CASSLDGKGPQHF
TRBV6-1	TRBJ2-1	CASSLTGAVFDEQFF
TRBV20-1	TRBJ1-2	CSARAGGTF
TRBV20-1	TRBJ2-5	CSADTSGGALAETQYF
TRBV30	TRBJ2-3	CAWRATGLADTQYF
TRBV6-2/TRBV6-3	TRBJ1-1	CASSLSPGQILNTEAFF
TRBV6-2/TRBV6-3	TRBJ2-1	CASRRLAGGSYNEQFF
TRBV29-1	TRBJ1-2	CSVGGQGIGYGYTF
TRBV10-3	TRBJ1-5	CAISDLPTGEGNQPQHF
TRBV6-6	TRBJ2-7	CASSYHYEQYF
TRBV19	TRBJ1-1	CASSITTGNTEAFF
TRBV14	TRBJ2-3	CASSQVGGGRTDTQYF
TRBV20-1	TRBJ1-1	CSVRTGGGDTEAFF
TRBV9	TRBJ2-1	CASSVSSSSYNEQFF
TRBV6-6	TRBJ2-1	CASSQTSSMYNEQFF
TRBV6-6	TRBJ1-1	CASSYPGRNTEAFF